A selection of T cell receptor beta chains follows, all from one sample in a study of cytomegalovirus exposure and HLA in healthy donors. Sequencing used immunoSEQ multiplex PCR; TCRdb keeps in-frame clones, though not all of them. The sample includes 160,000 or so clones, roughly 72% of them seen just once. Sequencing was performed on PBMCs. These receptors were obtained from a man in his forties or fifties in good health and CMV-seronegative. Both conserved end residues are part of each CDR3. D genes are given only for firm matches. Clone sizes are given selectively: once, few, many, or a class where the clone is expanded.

cdr3_aa: CASLGWGRLAFF; cdr3_nt: TGTGCCAGCCTTGGATGGGGCAGGCTAGCTTTCTTT; v_call: TRBV27; j_call: TRBJ1-1; clone_size: few; d_call: -
cdr3_aa: CASSQDRGRVQPQHF; cdr3_nt: TGCGCCAGCAGCCAAGACAGGGGCAGGGTTCAGCCCCAGCATTTT; v_call: TRBV4-1; j_call: TRBJ1-5; clone_size: -; d_call: -
cdr3_aa: CASSLGPSGGQETQYF; cdr3_nt: TGTGCCAGCAGCTTAGGCCCTAGCGGGGGGCAAGAGACCCAGTACTTC; v_call: TRBV7-9; j_call: TRBJ2-5; clone_size: -; d_call: TRBD2
cdr3_aa: CASSLFAGGKTYEQYF; cdr3_nt: TGTGCCAGCAGTTTATTTGCGGGGGGAAAGACCTACGAGCAGTACTTC; v_call: TRBV27; j_call: TRBJ2-7; clone_size: -; d_call: TRBD2
cdr3_aa: CATPLAGESGELFF; cdr3_nt: TGTGCCACCCCACTAGCGGGAGAAAGCGGGGAGCTGTTTTTT; v_call: TRBV6-1; j_call: TRBJ2-2; clone_size: few; d_call: TRBD2
cdr3_aa: CASSLAKDWRAYEQYF; cdr3_nt: TGTGCCAGCAGCTTAGCAAAGGACTGGAGAGCCTACGAGCAGTACTTC; v_call: TRBV7-8; j_call: TRBJ2-7; clone_size: -; d_call: -
cdr3_aa: CASSLWDSPAEAFF; cdr3_nt: TGTGCCAGCAGCTTATGGGACAGTCCGGCTGAAGCTTTCTTT; v_call: TRBV7-2; j_call: TRBJ1-1; clone_size: -; d_call: TRBD1
cdr3_aa: CASSSTVMNTEAFF; cdr3_nt: TGTGCCAGCAGTTCTACAGTTATGAACACTGAAGCTTTCTTT; v_call: TRBV27; j_call: TRBJ1-1; clone_size: -; d_call: -
cdr3_aa: CASSLSGRPGELFF; cdr3_nt: TGTGCCAGCAGCTTGAGCGGGAGGCCCGGGGAGCTGTTTTTT; v_call: TRBV11-2; j_call: TRBJ2-2; clone_size: -; d_call: TRBD2
cdr3_aa: CASSLPLPQQGKYQETQYF; cdr3_nt: TGCGCCAGCAGCCTCCCGCTCCCCCAGCAGGGAAAGTACCAAGAGACCCAGTACTTC; v_call: TRBV4-1; j_call: TRBJ2-5; clone_size: few; d_call: -
cdr3_aa: CASSSRMTGGNTEAFF; cdr3_nt: TGTGCCAGCAGCTCCCGAATGACAGGGGGCAACACTGAAGCTTTCTTT; v_call: TRBV5-4; j_call: TRBJ1-1; clone_size: -; d_call: TRBD1
cdr3_aa: CASSKFDRTSTDTQYF; cdr3_nt: TGTGCCAGTAGTAAATTCGACAGGACTAGCACAGATACGCAGTATTTT; v_call: TRBV19; j_call: TRBJ2-3; clone_size: once; d_call: -
cdr3_aa: CASSLGTGKGEQYF; cdr3_nt: TGTGCCAGCAGCTTAGGGACAGGGAAAGGCGAGCAGTACTTC; v_call: TRBV7-9; j_call: TRBJ2-7; clone_size: -; d_call: TRBD1
cdr3_aa: CASSADSFTDTQYF; cdr3_nt: TGTGCCAGCAGTGCCGACAGTTTCACAGATACGCAGTATTTT; v_call: TRBV2; j_call: TRBJ2-3; clone_size: -; d_call: -
cdr3_aa: CASSLNREQGAVEQFF; cdr3_nt: TGTGCCAGCAGCTTAAATAGGGAACAGGGGGCGGTTGAGCAGTTCTTC; v_call: TRBV7-2; j_call: TRBJ2-1; clone_size: -; d_call: TRBD1
cdr3_aa: CASSLVGEETQYF; cdr3_nt: TGTGCCAGCAGCTTAGTCGGGGAGGAGACCCAGTACTTC; v_call: TRBV7-9; j_call: TRBJ2-5; clone_size: -; d_call: -
cdr3_aa: CASSLAGTAGYEQFF; cdr3_nt: TGCGCCAGCAGCCTCGCCGGGACGGCGGGGTATGAGCAGTTCTTC; v_call: TRBV4-1; j_call: TRBJ2-1; clone_size: -; d_call: -
cdr3_aa: CASSVGSGTANTEAFF; cdr3_nt: TGTGCCAGCAGCGTAGGTTCCGGGACAGCGAACACTGAAGCTTTCTTT; v_call: TRBV9; j_call: TRBJ1-1; clone_size: -; d_call: TRBD1
cdr3_aa: CASSLLAGDTDTQYF; cdr3_nt: TGCGCCAGCAGCTTACTAGCGGGTGATACAGATACGCAGTATTTT; v_call: TRBV5-1; j_call: TRBJ2-3; clone_size: -; d_call: TRBD2
cdr3_aa: CASSAGGTGTGELFF; cdr3_nt: TGTGCCAGCAGCGCAGGCGGGACAGGCACCGGGGAGCTGTTTTTT; v_call: TRBV11-2; j_call: TRBJ2-2; clone_size: -; d_call: TRBD1
cdr3_aa: CASSVLGGSGTDTQYF; cdr3_nt: TGTGCCAGCAGCGTCCTCGGCGGGTCAGGCACAGATACGCAGTATTTT; v_call: TRBV9; j_call: TRBJ2-3; clone_size: -; d_call: -
cdr3_aa: CAYDRFGGYTF; cdr3_nt: TGTGCCTACGACCGCTTCGGGGGCTACACCTTC; v_call: TRBV30; j_call: TRBJ1-2; clone_size: -; d_call: -
cdr3_aa: CATSRNRRVQTDTQYF; cdr3_nt: TGTGCCACCAGCAGAAATCGGCGGGTACAGACAGATACGCAGTATTTT; v_call: TRBV15; j_call: TRBJ2-3; clone_size: -; d_call: -
cdr3_aa: CASSLGAGGVSDTQYF; cdr3_nt: TGCGCCAGCAGCTTGGGGGCAGGGGGCGTCTCAGATACGCAGTATTTT; v_call: TRBV5-1; j_call: TRBJ2-3; clone_size: -; d_call: TRBD1
cdr3_aa: CASRDWRDREGEKLFF; cdr3_nt: TGTGCCAGCAGGGATTGGCGGGACAGGGAGGGCGAAAAACTGTTTTTT; v_call: TRBV11-2; j_call: TRBJ1-4; clone_size: -; d_call: TRBD1
cdr3_aa: CASAGTEAFF; cdr3_nt: TGTGCCAGCGCCGGGACTGAAGCTTTCTTT; v_call: TRBV2; j_call: TRBJ1-1; clone_size: -; d_call: -
cdr3_aa: CASSGGRAYNEQFF; cdr3_nt: TGCGCCAGCAGTGGAGGCCGCGCCTACAATGAGCAGTTCTTC; v_call: TRBV10-1; j_call: TRBJ2-1; clone_size: few; d_call: -
cdr3_aa: CATSRSGGRTEAFF; cdr3_nt: TGTGCCACCAGTCGTTCAGGTGGGAGGACTGAAGCTTTCTTT; v_call: TRBV15; j_call: TRBJ1-1; clone_size: -; d_call: -
cdr3_aa: CASSDMDSGRKTDTQYF; cdr3_nt: TGTGCCAGCAGTGATATGGATAGCGGGAGAAAAACAGATACGCAGTATTTT; v_call: TRBV6-1; j_call: TRBJ2-3; clone_size: -; d_call: TRBD2
cdr3_aa: CASSLDGGRVGEQYF; cdr3_nt: TGCGCCAGCAGCTTGGACGGTGGGAGGGTTGGCGAGCAGTACTTC; v_call: TRBV5-1; j_call: TRBJ2-7; clone_size: few; d_call: TRBD2
cdr3_aa: CASSVTDSPYEQYF; cdr3_nt: TGTGCCAGCAGCGTCACCGACAGTCCCTACGAGCAGTACTTC; v_call: TRBV9; j_call: TRBJ2-7; clone_size: few; d_call: -
cdr3_aa: CAIRGSSYEQYF; cdr3_nt: TGTGCCATCCGAGGAAGCTCCTACGAGCAGTACTTC; v_call: TRBV10-3; j_call: TRBJ2-7; clone_size: once; d_call: -
cdr3_aa: CASSPGNRGDTDTQYF; cdr3_nt: TGTGCCAGCAGCCCCGGGAATCGGGGGGACACAGATACGCAGTATTTT; v_call: TRBV11-3; j_call: TRBJ2-3; clone_size: few; d_call: TRBD2
cdr3_aa: CASSLVGGLEAFF; cdr3_nt: TGCGCCAGCAGCTTGGTGGGGGGACTTGAAGCTTTCTTT; v_call: TRBV5-1; j_call: TRBJ1-1; clone_size: -; d_call: -
cdr3_aa: CASSSRAAGSYNEQFF; cdr3_nt: TGTGCCAGCAGCTCAAGAGCGGCAGGTTCCTACAATGAGCAGTTCTTC; v_call: TRBV11-3; j_call: TRBJ2-1; clone_size: -; d_call: -
cdr3_aa: CASSSGSGQGSYEQYF; cdr3_nt: TGTGCCAGTAGTTCCGGATCGGGACAGGGCTCCTACGAGCAGTACTTT; v_call: TRBV19; j_call: TRBJ2-7; clone_size: -; d_call: TRBD1
cdr3_aa: CASTSTGMNTEAFF; cdr3_nt: TGTGCCAGTACCTCAACAGGGATGAACACTGAAGCTTTCTTT; v_call: TRBV19; j_call: TRBJ1-1; clone_size: once; d_call: -